This note documents a single TCR beta chain sequence. These data come from a study of regulatory T cells in long-lasting Graves disease. The germline V gene encodes CDR1 LNHDA and CDR2 SQIVND (reference sequence). There are 14 residues in the CDR3. Losses at the gene ends were 6 bases for V and 1 base for J; bases not matched to a gene: 4. According to the study, TCR beta libraries were built with iRepertoire HTBI primers and CDR3-region Arm-PCR. TCRdb re-derived calls from the multiplex PCR reads in MiXCR, one entry per CDR3 protein. The profile shows about 540,000 distinct CDR3 sequences, about 14% of them singletons. Sample time point: newly diagnosed GD, antithyroid drugs for less than 3 months. PBMC RNA served as the TCR library source. The sample also formed part of further work on T cells in Graves' hyperthyroidism and ophthalmopathy.

This TCR was recovered from a man aged 30 to 39 with Graves disease. The starting material was peripheral blood mononuclear cells (PBMCs), obtained at new diagnosis, from a patient treated with antithyroid drugs. The chain has TRBV19 and TRBJ1-2; the match to TRBD1 covers 8 bases. The CDR3 spells CASSRGQDNYGYTF. CDR3 nucleotide sequence: TGTGCCAGTAGCCGGGGACAGGATAACTATGGCTACACCTTC.